This T cell receptor (beta chain) appears in the sequencing data of a study of T-cell reconstitution after alpha-beta-depleted transplantation in children. The CDR3 runs to 13 residues. The germline gives CDR1 SQVTM, CDR2 ANQGSEA. Deletions cut 7 bases from V and 3 bases from J, with 12 bases between. Molecular barcoding with unique molecular identifiers was used for the TCRbeta library. TCRdb processed the PCR reads anew with MiXCR; each CDR3 protein has one entry. Of roughly 500,000 distinct CDR3 sequences in the sample, over 25% were seen once. The source is a human donor who donated a stem cell graft to a child with aplastic anemia. The material was PBMCs from the stem cell graft donor, obtained from the stem cell graft. The chain recombines TRBV29-1 with TRBJ2-2; TRBD1 might be the D (6 bases). Here the CDR3 reads CSARTGYTGELFF. CDR3 DNA sequence: TGCAGCGCGAGAACAGGGTACACCGGGGAGCTGTTTTTT.